This record concerns one T cell receptor beta chain sequence. These data come from a study of CD8 T cells in Susac syndrome. RNA amounts of roughly 0.45 to 1 ug underwent reverse transcription with random hexamers. An immunoSEQ multiplex PCR amplified TCR beta CDR3 over 54 Vbeta and 13 Jbeta. One entry per CDR3 protein, called by TCRdb with MiXCR from the immunoSEQ multiplex PCR reads. The sample has approximately 220,000 distinct CDR3 sequences, approximately 95% seen once; the top ten hold about 0.08%. Sequencing of TCR beta drew on CD8+ and CD4+ T cells from blood. The patients who served as multiple sclerosis controls were treatment-naive and had stable or active relapsing-remitting disease that fulfilled the revised McDonald criteria. The TEMRA cells underwent FACS enrichment, while the CD8+ and CD4+ T cells underwent negative isolation. CDR3 length: 14 residues. J gave up 1 base and V 7 bases, and 5 bases lay outside the gene matches. Germline loops: CDR1 SNHLY, CDR2 FYNNEI.

V is TRBV2 and J is TRBJ2-5, with TRBD1 identical over 8 bases. Sequences were obtained from CD4+ T cells from PBMCs. The TCR comes from a human donor with multiple sclerosis. In nucleotides, the CDR3 is TGTGCCAGCACCTGGGGACAGGCCCAAGAGACCCAGTACTTC. It yields the protein CASTWGQAQETQYF.